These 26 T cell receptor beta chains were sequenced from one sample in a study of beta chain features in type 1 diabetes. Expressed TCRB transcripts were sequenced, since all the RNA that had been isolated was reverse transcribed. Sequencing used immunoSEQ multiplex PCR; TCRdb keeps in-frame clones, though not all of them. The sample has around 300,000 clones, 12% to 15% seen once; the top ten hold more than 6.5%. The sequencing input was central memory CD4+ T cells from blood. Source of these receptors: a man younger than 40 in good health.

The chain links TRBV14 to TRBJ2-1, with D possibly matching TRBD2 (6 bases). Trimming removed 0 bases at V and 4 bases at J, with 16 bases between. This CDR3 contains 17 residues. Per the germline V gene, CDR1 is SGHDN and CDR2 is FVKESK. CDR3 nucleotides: TGTGCCAGCAGCCAAGATATGGGGGGTTACGTTTACAATGAGCAGTTCTTC. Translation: CASSQDMGGYVYNEQFF.

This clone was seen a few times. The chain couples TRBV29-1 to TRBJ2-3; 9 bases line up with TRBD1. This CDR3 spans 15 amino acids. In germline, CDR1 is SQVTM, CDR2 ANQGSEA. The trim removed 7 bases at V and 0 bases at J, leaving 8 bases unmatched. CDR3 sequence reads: CSARDRVRSTDTQYF. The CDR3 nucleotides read TGCAGCGCCCGGGACAGGGTTCGTAGCACAGATACGCAGTATTTT.

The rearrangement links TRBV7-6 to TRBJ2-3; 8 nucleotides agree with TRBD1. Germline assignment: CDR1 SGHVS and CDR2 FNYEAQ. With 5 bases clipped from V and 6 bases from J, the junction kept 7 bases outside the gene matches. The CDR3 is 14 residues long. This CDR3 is CASSNAGGRDTQYF. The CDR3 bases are TGTGCCAGCAGCAACGCAGGGGGCCGGGATACGCAGTATTTT.

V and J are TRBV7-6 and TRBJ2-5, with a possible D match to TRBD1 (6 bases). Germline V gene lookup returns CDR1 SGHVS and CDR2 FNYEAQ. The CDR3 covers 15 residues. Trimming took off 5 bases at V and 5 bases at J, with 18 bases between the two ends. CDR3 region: CASSPNGGAVETQYF. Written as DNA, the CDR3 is TGTGCCAGCAGCCCGAATGGGGGCGCGGTCGAGACCCAGTACTTC.

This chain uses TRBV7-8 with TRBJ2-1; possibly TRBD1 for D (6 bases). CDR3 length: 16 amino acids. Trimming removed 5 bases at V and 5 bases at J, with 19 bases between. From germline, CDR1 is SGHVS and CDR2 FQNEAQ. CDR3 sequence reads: CASSSETGTLHNEQFF. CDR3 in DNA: TGTGCCAGCAGCAGTGAAACCGGGACATTACACAATGAGCAGTTCTTC.

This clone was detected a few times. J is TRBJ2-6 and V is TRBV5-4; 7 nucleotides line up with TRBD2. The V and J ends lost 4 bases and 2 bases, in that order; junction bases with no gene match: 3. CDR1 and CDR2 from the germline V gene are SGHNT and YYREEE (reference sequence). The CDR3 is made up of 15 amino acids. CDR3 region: CASSQAGTGANVLTF. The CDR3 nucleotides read TGTGCCAGCAGCCAAGCGGGGACTGGGGCCAACGTCCTGACTTTC.

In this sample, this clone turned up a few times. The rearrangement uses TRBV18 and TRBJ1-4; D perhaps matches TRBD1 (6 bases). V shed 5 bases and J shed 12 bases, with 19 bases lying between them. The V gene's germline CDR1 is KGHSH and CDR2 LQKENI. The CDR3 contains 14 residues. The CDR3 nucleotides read TGTGCCAGCTCAGACGGCCTACAGGGAAGGCAACTGTTTTTT. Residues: CASSDGLQGRQLFF.

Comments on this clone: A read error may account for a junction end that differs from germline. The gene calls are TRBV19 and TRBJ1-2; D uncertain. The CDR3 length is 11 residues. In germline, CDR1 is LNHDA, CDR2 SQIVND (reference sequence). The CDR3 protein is CASSIARTKSF. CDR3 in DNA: TGTGCCAGTAGTATAGCCCGGACCAAATCTTTC.

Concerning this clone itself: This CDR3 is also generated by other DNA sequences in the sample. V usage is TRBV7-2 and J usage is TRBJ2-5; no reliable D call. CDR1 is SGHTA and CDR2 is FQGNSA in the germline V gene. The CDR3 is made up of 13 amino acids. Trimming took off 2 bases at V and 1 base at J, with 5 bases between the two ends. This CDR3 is CASSLSVQETQYF. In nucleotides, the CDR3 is TGTGCCAGCAGCTTATCAGTCCAAGAGACCCAGTACTTC. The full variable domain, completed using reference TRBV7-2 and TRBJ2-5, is GAGVSQSPSNKVTEKGKDVELRCDPISGHTALYWYRQSLGQGLEFLIYFQGNSAPDKSGLPSDRFSAERTGGSVSTLTIQRTQQEDSAVYLCASSLSVQETQYFGPGTRLLVL.

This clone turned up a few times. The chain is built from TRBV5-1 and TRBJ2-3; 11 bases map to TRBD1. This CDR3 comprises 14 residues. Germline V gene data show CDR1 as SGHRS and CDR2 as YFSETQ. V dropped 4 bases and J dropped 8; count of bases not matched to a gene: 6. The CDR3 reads CASSPGQGAGTQYF. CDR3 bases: TGCGCCAGCAGCCCTGGACAGGGGGCCGGTACGCAGTATTTT.

DNA of the CDR3: TGTGCCAGCAAACTCGAGCTGGCCGGGGGGGAGCAGTACTTC. Translation: CASKLELAGGEQYF. The chain uses TRBV6-5 and TRBJ2-7; TRBD2 matches at 7 bases. Trimming at V came to 7 bases and at J to 7 bases, leaving 13 bases not matched to a gene. Germline V gene data show CDR1 as MNHEY and CDR2 as SVGAGI. The CDR3 has 14 amino acids.

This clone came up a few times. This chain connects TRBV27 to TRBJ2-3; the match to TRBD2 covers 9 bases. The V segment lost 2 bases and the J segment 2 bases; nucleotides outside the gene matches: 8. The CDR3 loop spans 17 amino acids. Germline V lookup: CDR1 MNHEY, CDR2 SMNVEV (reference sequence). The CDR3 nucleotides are TGTGCCAGCAGTTTAAGCAGTAGCGGGAGTTCCACAGATACGCAGTATTTT. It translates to CASSLSSSGSSTDTQYF.

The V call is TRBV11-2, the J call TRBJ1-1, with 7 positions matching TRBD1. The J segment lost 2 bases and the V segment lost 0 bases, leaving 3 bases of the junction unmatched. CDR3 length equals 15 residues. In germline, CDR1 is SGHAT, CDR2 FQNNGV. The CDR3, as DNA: TGTGCCAGCAGCTTAGATGGGACAGCAAACACTGAAGCTTTCTTT. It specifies CASSLDGTANTEAFF.

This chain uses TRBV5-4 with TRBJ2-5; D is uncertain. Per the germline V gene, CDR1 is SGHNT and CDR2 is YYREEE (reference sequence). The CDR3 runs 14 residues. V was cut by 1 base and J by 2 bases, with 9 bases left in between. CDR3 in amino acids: CASSLLSAQETQYF. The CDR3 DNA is TGTGCCAGCAGCTTGCTGTCAGCGCAAGAGACCCAGTACTTC.

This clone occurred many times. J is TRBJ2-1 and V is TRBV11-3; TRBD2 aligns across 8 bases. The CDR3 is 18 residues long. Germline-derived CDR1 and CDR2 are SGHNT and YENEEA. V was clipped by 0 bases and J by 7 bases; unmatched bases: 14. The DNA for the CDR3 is TGTGCCAGCAGCTTAGATCACCGACTAGCGCGAGCGGGGAATGAGCAGTTCTTC. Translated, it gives CASSLDHRLARAGNEQFF.

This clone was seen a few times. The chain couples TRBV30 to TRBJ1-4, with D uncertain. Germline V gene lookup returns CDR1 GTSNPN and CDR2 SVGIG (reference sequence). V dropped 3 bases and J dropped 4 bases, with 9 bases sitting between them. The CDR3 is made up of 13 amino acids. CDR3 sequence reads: CAWSGDLNEKLFF. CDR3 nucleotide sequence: TGTGCCTGGAGCGGCGACCTTAATGAAAAACTGTTTTTT.

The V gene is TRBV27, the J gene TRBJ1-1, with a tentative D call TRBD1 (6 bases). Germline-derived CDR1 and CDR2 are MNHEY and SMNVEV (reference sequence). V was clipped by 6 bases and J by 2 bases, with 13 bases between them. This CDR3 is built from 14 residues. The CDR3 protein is CASSKQGRNTEAFF. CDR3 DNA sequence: TGTGCCAGCAGCAAACAGGGAAGAAACACTGAAGCTTTCTTT.

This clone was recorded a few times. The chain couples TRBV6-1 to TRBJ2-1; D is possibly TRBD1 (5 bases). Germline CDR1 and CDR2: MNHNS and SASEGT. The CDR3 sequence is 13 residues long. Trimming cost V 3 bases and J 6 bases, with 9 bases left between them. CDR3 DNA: TGTGCCAGCAGTGACAGGGTAGGCAATGAGCAGTTCTTC. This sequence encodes CASSDRVGNEQFF.

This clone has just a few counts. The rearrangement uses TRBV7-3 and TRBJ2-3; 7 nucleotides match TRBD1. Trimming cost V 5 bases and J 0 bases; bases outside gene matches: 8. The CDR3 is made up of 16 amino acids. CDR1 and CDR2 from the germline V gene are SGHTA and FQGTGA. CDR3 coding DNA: TGTGCCAGCAGCCTACACGACAGGGTTAGCACAGATACGCAGTATTTT. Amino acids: CASSLHDRVSTDTQYF.

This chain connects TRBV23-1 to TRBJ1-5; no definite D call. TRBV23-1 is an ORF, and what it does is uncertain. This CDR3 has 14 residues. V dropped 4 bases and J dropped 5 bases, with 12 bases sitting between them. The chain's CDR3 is CASSPLINYQPQHF. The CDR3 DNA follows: TGCGCCAGCAGTCCGCTTATTAATTATCAGCCCCAGCATTTT.

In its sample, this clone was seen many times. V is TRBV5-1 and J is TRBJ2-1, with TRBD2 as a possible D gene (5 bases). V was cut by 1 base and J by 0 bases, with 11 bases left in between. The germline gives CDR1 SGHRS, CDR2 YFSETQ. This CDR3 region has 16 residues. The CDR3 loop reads CASSLITGSSYNEQFF. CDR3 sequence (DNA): TGCGCCAGCAGCTTGATAACGGGGAGCTCCTACAATGAGCAGTTCTTC.

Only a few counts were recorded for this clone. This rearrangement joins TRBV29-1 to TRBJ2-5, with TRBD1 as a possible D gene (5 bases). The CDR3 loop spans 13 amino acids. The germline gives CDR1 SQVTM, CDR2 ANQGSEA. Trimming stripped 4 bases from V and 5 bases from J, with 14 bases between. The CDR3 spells CSVGVAGMETQYF. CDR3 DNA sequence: TGCAGCGTTGGTGTCGCAGGGATGGAGACCCAGTACTTC.

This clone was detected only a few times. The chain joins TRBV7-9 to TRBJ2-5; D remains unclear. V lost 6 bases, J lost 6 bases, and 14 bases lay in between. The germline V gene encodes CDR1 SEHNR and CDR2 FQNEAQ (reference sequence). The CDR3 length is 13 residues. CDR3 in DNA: TGTGCCAGCAGTCGGCCCAACGTAAAGACCCAGTACTTC. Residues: CASSRPNVKTQYF.

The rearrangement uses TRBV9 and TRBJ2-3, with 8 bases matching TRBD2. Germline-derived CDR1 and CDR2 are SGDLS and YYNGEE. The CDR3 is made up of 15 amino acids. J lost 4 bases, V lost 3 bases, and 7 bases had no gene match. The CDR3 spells CASSGVAGLADTQYF. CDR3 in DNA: TGTGCCAGCAGCGGAGTAGCGGGACTGGCAGATACGCAGTATTTT.

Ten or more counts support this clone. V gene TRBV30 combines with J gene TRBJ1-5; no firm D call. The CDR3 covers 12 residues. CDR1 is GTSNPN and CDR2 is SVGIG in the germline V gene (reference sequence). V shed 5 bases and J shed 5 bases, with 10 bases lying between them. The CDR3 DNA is TGTGCCTGGGGATCTCAGTATCAGCCCCAGCATTTT. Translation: CAWGSQYQPQHF.

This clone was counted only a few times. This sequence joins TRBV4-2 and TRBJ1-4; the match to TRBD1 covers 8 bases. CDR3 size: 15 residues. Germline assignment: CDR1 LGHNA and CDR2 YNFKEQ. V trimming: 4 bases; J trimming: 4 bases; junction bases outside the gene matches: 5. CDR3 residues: CASSRGQGINEKLFF. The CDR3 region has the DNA TGTGCCAGCAGCCGAGGACAGGGTATTAATGAAAAACTGTTTTTT.